A single sample is the source of the 11 T cell receptor beta chains below, sequenced in a study of T-cell memory formation after mild COVID-19. MiXCR, applied by TCRdb to the 5' RACE reads, yields one record per CDR3 protein. The data show around 180,000 distinct CDR3 sequences, around 20% seen once. The sample consisted of PBMCs or a T cell subset sorted from them (not recorded which). These receptors were taken from a man aged 18 to 29 who had mild COVID-19 (a few samples of this study predate the infection). Cell type and time point are not known.

V and J are TRBV7-2 and TRBJ2-4; D not certain. The CDR3 loop spans 15 amino acids. V lost 6 bases, J lost 0 bases, and 12 bases lay in between. Per the germline V gene, CDR1 is SGHTA and CDR2 is FQGNSA. CDR3 coding DNA: TGTGCCAGCAGTTACCAGCCCTTAGCCAAAAACATTCAGTACTTC. Translating gives CASSYQPLAKNIQYF.

The chain uses TRBV5-1 and TRBJ1-2; no definite D call. CDR3 size: 13 residues. V was clipped by 0 bases and J by 8 bases, with 11 bases between them. Germline V gene data show CDR1 as SGHRS and CDR2 as YFSETQ. The CDR3 nucleotides read TGCGCCAGCAGCTTGGAAGACATGGGGGGCTACACCTTC. This encodes CASSLEDMGGYTF. The full variable domain, its missing parts supplied by reference TRBV5-1 and TRBJ1-2, is KAGVTQTPRYLIKTRGQQVTLSCSPISGHRSVSWYQQTPGQGLQFLFEYFSETQRNKGNFPGRFSGRQFSNSRSEMNVSTLELGDSALYLCASSLEDMGGYTFGSGTRLTVV.

V and J are TRBV10-3 and TRBJ1-1, with a possible D match to TRBD1 (5 bases). Between the trimmed V and J ends, which lost 0 bases and 6 bases, there was a span of 14 bases. There are 15 residues in the CDR3. CDR1 is ENHRY, CDR2 SYGVKD, per germline. The CDR3 DNA follows: TGTGCCATCAGTGAGTCGATTCGGGAGGGGCCTGAAGCTTTCTTT. It translates to CAISESIREGPEAFF.

This rearrangement joins TRBV7-2 to TRBJ1-6; the D gene is possibly TRBD1 (5 bases). Trimming cost V 1 base and J 9 bases, with 19 bases left between them. Germline V lookup: CDR1 SGHTA, CDR2 FQGNSA. The CDR3 is 17 amino acids. The CDR3 is CASSLVSAGSGGSPLHF. The CDR3 nucleotides read TGTGCCAGCAGCTTAGTTTCGGCAGGGAGTGGCGGTTCACCCCTCCACTTT.

This clonotype was seen repeatedly, ten times or more. J is TRBJ1-6 and V is TRBV20-1; D remains ambiguous. V was cut by 6 bases and J by 0 bases, with 12 bases left in between. Germline-derived CDR1 and CDR2 are DFQATT and SNEGSKA (reference sequence). This CDR3 is 15 amino acids long. In DNA, the CDR3 is TGCAGTGCAGCAAGAGGGAGCTCCTATAATTCACCCCTCCACTTT. This sequence encodes CSAARGSSYNSPLHF.

The chain couples TRBV6-6 to TRBJ1-1; a weak D match, TRBD1 (5 bases). CDR1 is MNHNY, CDR2 SVGAGI, per germline (reference sequence). Between the trimmed V and J ends, which lost 0 bases and 5 bases, there was a span of 7 bases. The CDR3 has 13 amino acids. The DNA of the CDR3 is TGTGCCAGCAGTTACTCGGGGGAGACTGAAGCTTTCTTT. Its translation: CASSYSGETEAFF.

The chain recombines TRBV2 with TRBJ2-7; 7 nucleotides agree with TRBD1. The CDR3 extends over 18 amino acids. Per the germline V gene, CDR1 is SNHLY and CDR2 is FYNNEI. With 5 bases clipped from V and 3 bases from J, the junction kept 19 bases outside the gene matches. The DNA for the CDR3 is TGTGCCAGCAGTCCCCCCTCCGGGACAGAACATTACTACTACGAGCAGTACTTC. Protein: CASSPPSGTEHYYYEQYF.

This chain links TRBV4-3 with TRBJ2-3; a weak D match, TRBD1 (5 bases). This CDR3 is 15 amino acids long. The ends were cut back, 1 base at V and 0 bases at J, with 8 bases in the middle. The germline V gene has CDR1 LGHNA and CDR2 YSLEER. CDR3 DNA sequence: TGCGCCAGCAGCCAAGTTCAGGGTAGCACAGATACGCAGTATTTT. Translated, it gives CASSQVQGSTDTQYF.

In its sample, this clonotype was seen a few times. The chain recombines TRBV12-3 or TRBV12-4 with TRBJ1-4; the D is unclear. This CDR3 has 14 residues. Trimming pared 3 bases from V and 8 bases from J, leaving 13 bases between. CDR3 in amino acids: CASSFINQGEKLFF. The DNA of the CDR3 is TGTGCCAGCAGTTTTATAAATCAAGGAGAAAAACTGTTTTTT.

This chain uses TRBV9 with TRBJ2-1; no definite D call. V was cut by 0 bases and J by 8 bases, with 9 bases left in between. Looked up from germline, CDR1 is SGDLS and CDR2 is YYNGEE. The CDR3 is 13 residues long. CDR3 in DNA: TGTGCCAGCAGCGTAGGGCTAGAACATGAGCAGTTCTTC. Translating gives CASSVGLEHEQFF.

This clonotype was seen a handful of times. The V and J genes are TRBV28 and TRBJ1-3, with D perhaps matching TRBD1 (6 bases). The CDR3 is made up of 14 amino acids. Trimming removed 7 bases from V and 4 bases from J, with 14 bases in between. The V gene's germline CDR1 is MDHEN and CDR2 SYDVKM. The DNA for the CDR3 is TGTGCCAGCAAGGACAGACGTCGAGGAAACACCATATATTTT. Translation: CASKDRRRGNTIYF.